The rows below give T cell receptor beta chains drawn from one sample of a study of cytomegalovirus exposure and HLA in healthy donors. Assay: immunoSEQ multiplex PCR; the TCRdb copy retains only in-frame clones and omits some. The sample consists of 130,000 to 150,000 clones, 64% of them appearing once. The sequencing sample was made of PBMCs. Every receptor here comes from a woman between 25 and 40 years old in good health and CMV-seropositive. CDR3s include the opening cysteine and the closing phenylalanine or tryptophan. Each record gives: D gene, J gene, V gene, clone size, CDR3 DNA, CDR3 protein. The D gene is left open where the match is weak. The size entry is marked missing in some rows and otherwise reads once, few, many or a size class.

.	TRBJ1-2	TRBV2	.	TGTGCCAGCAGCCCGGGTCGTAACTATGGCTACACCTTC	CASSPGRNYGYTF
.	TRBJ1-5	TRBV27	.	TGTGCCAGCAGATGGACTCCCTATAGCAATCAGCCCCAGCATTTT	CASRWTPYSNQPQHF
TRBD2	TRBJ2-2	TRBV5-1	.	TGCGCCAGCAGCTTGGGGGGACTAGCGGGAGTAACCGGGGAGCTGTTTTTT	CASSLGGLAGVTGELFF
TRBD1	TRBJ2-5	TRBV28	.	TGTGCCAGCAGACGACAGGGGGCGGCCCCCCAGTACTTC	CASRRQGAAPQYF
.	TRBJ1-5	TRBV6-5	.	TGTGCCAGCAGTTACAGGGGTTTGGGCAATCAGCCCCAGCATTTT	CASSYRGLGNQPQHF
.	TRBJ1-2	TRBV7-2	.	TGTGCCAGCAGCGATCTAGGAGTGATATATGGCTACACCTTC	CASSDLGVIYGYTF
.	TRBJ2-7	TRBV7-8	few	TGTGCCAGCAGCTTTCAGGTTGCGACCGCTGACTACGAGCAGTACTTC	CASSFQVATADYEQYF
TRBD1	TRBJ2-7	TRBV27	few	TGTGCCAGCAGTCCCGGGACAGGGCTATACGAGCAGTACTTC	CASSPGTGLYEQYF
.	TRBJ2-7	TRBV7-2	.	TGTGCCAGCAGCTTTGCGGGTTACGAGCAGTACTTC	CASSFAGYEQYF
TRBD2	TRBJ2-2	TRBV5-4	.	TGTGCCAGCAGCTTCCCTTTTGGAGCGGGAGGCACCGGGGAGCTGTTTTTT	CASSFPFGAGGTGELFF
TRBD1	TRBJ2-7	TRBV10-3	.	TGTGCCATCAGCGAAGGGGGCGGGTTGGGCGAGCAGTACTTC	CAISEGGGLGEQYF
TRBD1	TRBJ1-4	TRBV6-6	.	TGTGCCAGCAGTGCCTCCGGGACAGCTGAAAAACTGTTTTTT	CASSASGTAEKLFF
.	TRBJ2-1	TRBV4-2	.	TGTGCCAGCAGCCAAGCAGTACCCAGTTCCAATGAGCAGTTCTTC	CASSQAVPSSNEQFF
.	TRBJ1-5	TRBV6-1	few	TGTGCCAGCAGTGAGACAGTAAGGGGCGGGATAGGCCAGCCCCAGCATTTT	CASSETVRGGIGQPQHF
TRBD1	TRBJ1-3	TRBV18	few	TGTGCCAGCTCACAGGGGGCCCTCTCTGGAAACACCATATATTTT	CASSQGALSGNTIYF
TRBD1	TRBJ1-1	TRBV29-1	.	TGCAGCGTTGAGAAAAGACAGGGGGGGACTGAAGCTTTCTTT	CSVEKRQGGTEAFF
.	TRBJ1-4	TRBV10-3	.	TGTGCCATCAGTGATGACAAGGGGGACGAAAAACTGTTTTTT	CAISDDKGDEKLFF
TRBD1	TRBJ1-2	TRBV6-5	.	TGTGCCAGCAGTGGGACAGGGGGCCCGGATGGCTACACCTTC	CASSGTGGPDGYTF
.	TRBJ2-5	TRBV23-1	.	TGCGCCAGCAGTCAAATGGTCACGAGGCAAGAGACCCAGTACTTC	CASSQMVTRQETQYF
.	TRBJ2-1	TRBV10-3	.	TGTGCCTCACCGGGAGTCTCCAAATGGGCGCAGAGGTACAATGAGCAGTTCTTC	CASPGVSKWAQRYNEQFF
.	TRBJ1-1	TRBV19	few	TGTGCCAGTAGCCCTCTCGGGGTGAACACTGAAGCTTTCTTT	CASSPLGVNTEAFF
TRBD1	TRBJ1-2	TRBV28	.	TGTGCCAGCTCCCGACAGGGAGCCTATGGCTACACCTTC	CASSRQGAYGYTF
TRBD2	TRBJ2-3	TRBV5-4	.	TGTGCCAGCAGCCCTTCTAAGATGGCGGGAGAGAGAGATACGCAGTATTTT	CASSPSKMAGERDTQYF
TRBD1	TRBJ1-1	TRBV6-5	few	TGTGCCAGCAGTTGGAGCCCGGGACAGGGCTCTTCTGAAGCTTTCTTT	CASSWSPGQGSSEAFF
.	TRBJ1-2	TRBV13	once	TGTGCCAGCAGCTTAGCGAACTATGGCTACACCTTC	CASSLANYGYTF
.	TRBJ1-5	TRBV4-2	once	TGTGCCAGCAGCCAAGAAGTTCTAAGCAATCAGCCCCAGCATTTT	CASSQEVLSNQPQHF
TRBD2	TRBJ2-5	TRBV9	.	TGTGCCAGCAGCGCAAGTGGACTAGCGTTCCAAGAGACCCAGTACTTC	CASSASGLAFQETQYF
TRBD2	TRBJ2-5	TRBV2	.	TGTGCCAGCAGTGCAGGACTAGCGGGAGTTGGGGAGACCCAGTACTTC	CASSAGLAGVGETQYF
TRBD1	TRBJ1-2	TRBV5-8	few	TGTGCCAGCAGCTTCGACAGGGTCCCCTATGGCTACACCTTC	CASSFDRVPYGYTF
.	TRBJ1-6	TRBV19	.	TGTGCCAGTAGTTGGGACAAGATTTCACCCCTCCACTTT	CASSWDKISPLHF
TRBD1	TRBJ1-1	TRBV27	.	TGTGCCAGCAGTACGGACAGGGGTAGCACTGAAGCTTTCTTT	CASSTDRGSTEAFF
TRBD1	TRBJ2-7	TRBV14	few	TGTGCCAGCAGCCAAGAGACAGGGTCCCCCTACGAGCAGTACTTC	CASSQETGSPYEQYF
.	TRBJ1-5	TRBV6-1	.	TGTGCCAGCAGTTCTACAGGGCCTGGTCAGCCCCAGCATTTT	CASSSTGPGQPQHF
TRBD2	TRBJ2-5	TRBV4-2	.	TGTGCCAGCAGCCAAGATATCGCGGGAGGGTCCCAGTACTTC	CASSQDIAGGSQYF
TRBD1	TRBJ1-4	TRBV5-1	few	TGCGCCAGCAGCTTTCGGGACAGTGGTGAAAAACTGTTTTTT	CASSFRDSGEKLFF
.	TRBJ1-5	TRBV7-8	.	TGTGCCAGCAGTGTTAGCGGGGGGCGCAATCAGCCCCAGCATTTT	CASSVSGGRNQPQHF
.	TRBJ2-2	TRBV5-1	.	TGCGCCAGCAGCCGCGGGGACTCGAACACCGGGGAGCTGTTTTTT	CASSRGDSNTGELFF
TRBD1	TRBJ1-2	TRBV11-2	.	TGTGCCAGCAGCCAAGGGACAGTCTATGGCTACACCTTC	CASSQGTVYGYTF
TRBD1	TRBJ1-3	TRBV19	.	TGTGCCAGTAGTCAGGGGGCCCCTGGAAACACCATATATTTT	CASSQGAPGNTIYF
TRBD1	TRBJ2-7	TRBV5-1	.	TGCGCCAGCAGCTACACGACAGGGGGATCCTACGAGCAGTACTTC	CASSYTTGGSYEQYF
TRBD1	TRBJ1-1	TRBV30	.	TGTGCCTGGAAGGGGGCGGGGAACACTGAAGCTTTCTTT	CAWKGAGNTEAFF
TRBD1	TRBJ2-1	TRBV7-8	.	TGTGCCAGCAGCTTAGGAGGGGGCATGTTCTTC	CASSLGGGMFF
TRBD1	TRBJ2-5	TRBV5-8	.	TGTGCCAGCAGCTTGGGTCAGGGGGCAGGAGAGACCCAGTACTTC	CASSLGQGAGETQYF
TRBD1	TRBJ2-4	TRBV7-8	.	TGTGCCAGCAGCAAAGGGACAGGGAAGTACTTC	CASSKGTGKYF
.	TRBJ2-2	TRBV5-1	.	TGCGCCAGCAGCTTGGCCGGGGCGAGCGGGACCGGGGAGCTGTTTTTT	CASSLAGASGTGELFF
TRBD2	TRBJ2-2	TRBV27	.	TGTGCCAGCAGAGGTAGCGGGAGGGCCGCTCGAACCGGGGAGCTGTTTTTT	CASRGSGRAARTGELFF
.	TRBJ2-7	TRBV5-1	once	TGCGCCAGCAGTGGGCAGGGCGATACCTACGAGCAGTACTTC	CASSGQGDTYEQYF
.	TRBJ1-4	TRBV5-1	few	TGCGCCAGCAGCCCGCAGGGTGTTGGTGAAAAACTGTTTTTT	CASSPQGVGEKLFF